The 24 T cell receptor beta chains below were found in one sample sequenced in a study of T cell repertoires in cytomegalovirus infection. The antigens of these receptors remain unknown. Each CDR3 protein is one row after TCRdb ran MiXCR on the reads. The data contain about 52,000 distinct CDR3 sequences, about 20% of them singletons. The sequencing here drew on CD8+ T cells from cultured PBMCs, taken from culture after CMV antigen stimulation. Every receptor here comes from a human donor in good health (CMV status not recorded). Some clones in this sample may be carry-over from other donors' samples.

This clonotype was observed a few times. This chain joins TRBV11-2 and TRBJ2-1; D gene uncertain. Germline CDR1 is SGHAT and CDR2 is FQNNGV. V was pared by 7 bases and J by 2 bases, with 18 bases between. The CDR3 has 16 amino acids. The CDR3 nucleotides are TGTGCCAGCACTCTGATGGCGATAGGGCCCTACAATGAGCAGTTCTTC. It specifies CASTLMAIGPYNEQFF.

This chain uses TRBV7-9 with TRBJ1-4; D gene ambiguous. Germline V gene lookup returns CDR1 SEHNR and CDR2 FQNEAQ (reference sequence). V lost 1 base to trimming and J lost 8 bases, with 14 bases between them. This CDR3 has 15 residues. Here the CDR3 reads CASSLVAASSEKLFF. DNA of the CDR3: TGTGCCAGCAGCTTAGTTGCGGCTTCGAGCGAAAAACTGTTTTTT.

The CDR3 region has the DNA TGTGCCAGCCAGAGGGAGGGGCTGGCCAAAAACATTCAGTACTTC. Translating it yields CASQREGLAKNIQYF. The V call is TRBV6-2 or TRBV6-3, the J call TRBJ2-4; 7 bases map to TRBD2. The CDR3 runs to 15 residues. J was trimmed by 1 base and V by 8 bases; bases with no gene match: 8. In germline, CDR1 is MNHEY, CDR2 SVGEGT.

The chain has TRBV6-1 and TRBJ2-5; no clear D gene. Trimming took off 3 bases at V and 2 bases at J, with 4 bases between the two ends. This CDR3 comprises 12 residues. Germline assignment: CDR1 MNHNS and CDR2 SASEGT. CDR3 in amino acids: CASSEGQETQYF. CDR3 DNA: TGTGCCAGCAGTGAGGGTCAAGAGACCCAGTACTTC.

In its sample, this clonotype was seen a few times. The V and J genes are TRBV28 and TRBJ2-7, with TRBD1 identical over 9 bases. CDR1 is MDHEN and CDR2 is SYDVKM in the germline V gene. Trimming cost V 0 bases and J 5 bases; bases outside gene matches: 5. The CDR3 runs 15 residues. CDR3 in DNA: TGTGCCAGCAGTTTATGGACAGGGGGAAACCACGAGCAGTACTTC. It translates to CASSLWTGGNHEQYF.

The CDR3 DNA sequence: TGTGCCAGCAGCCAAGGGGACGGGTTTGCTTATGGCTACACCTTC. Protein: CASSQGDGFAYGYTF. The chain recombines TRBV4-2 with TRBJ1-2; tentative D call: TRBD1 (5 bases). CDR3 length equals 15 residues. Germline-derived CDR1 and CDR2 are LGHNA and YNFKEQ. Between the trimmed V and J ends, which lost 1 base and 5 bases, there was a span of 14 bases.

The chain joins TRBV12-3 or TRBV12-4 to TRBJ1-2, with a weak D call TRBD1 (6 bases). Trimming cost V 3 bases and J 2 bases, with 7 bases left between them. The length of the CDR3 is 13 residues. The chain's CDR3 is CASSLQGNYGYTF. For the CDR3, the DNA is TGTGCCAGCAGTTTGCAGGGGAACTATGGCTACACCTTC.

The V gene is TRBV19, the J gene TRBJ1-5; no reliable D call. The CDR3 runs to 13 residues. Germline CDR1 and CDR2: LNHDA and SQIVND (reference sequence). The V and J ends lost 7 bases and 2 bases respectively, with 9 bases between them. The CDR3 DNA sequence: TGTGCCAGTACGAACTGGGGCAATCAGCCCCAGCATTTT. It encodes CASTNWGNQPQHF.

In DNA, the CDR3 is TGTGCTAGTGTCACGACCGTCACAGATACGCAGTATTTT. Protein: CASVTTVTDTQYF. The rearrangement joins TRBV12-5 to TRBJ2-3; D unresolved. CDR3 size: 13 residues. The germline V and J ends were trimmed by 7 bases and 2 bases, with 10 bases remaining between them. Germline V gene lookup returns CDR1 LGHNT and CDR2 FRNRAP.

The chain couples TRBV27 to TRBJ2-6; unclear D gene. CDR3 length: 18 residues. V gave up 2 bases and J gave up 0 bases, with 14 bases separating them. Germline CDR1 MNHEY, CDR2 SMNVEV (reference sequence). CDR3 sequence reads: CASSLGPPRNSGANVLTF. The CDR3 DNA is TGTGCCAGCAGTTTAGGCCCACCGAGGAACTCTGGGGCCAACGTCCTGACTTTC.

This chain joins TRBV7-9 and TRBJ2-3, with 8 bases identical to TRBD1. The germline V gene has CDR1 SEHNR and CDR2 FQNEAQ (reference sequence). The CDR3 covers 15 residues. With V trimmed by 0 bases and J by 5 bases, 4 bases remained unmatched. DNA for the CDR3: TGTGCCAGCAGCTTAGCGACAGGGGCGAAAGATACGCAGTATTTT. Translated, it gives CASSLATGAKDTQYF.

This clonotype was found a few times. The chain combines TRBV7-8 with TRBJ2-1; D possibly corresponds to TRBD2 (6 bases). CDR3 length: 16 residues. In germline, CDR1 is SGHVS, CDR2 FQNEAQ. The V end was cut by 4 bases, the J end by 0 bases, with 13 bases between. The CDR3 protein is CASSWAGLLSYNEQFF. The CDR3 nucleotides read TGTGCCAGCAGCTGGGCGGGACTGCTCTCCTACAATGAGCAGTTCTTC.

The chain carries TRBV6-2 or TRBV6-3 and TRBJ2-5; no reliable D call. Germline V gene lookup returns CDR1 MNHEY and CDR2 SVGEGT. Between the trimmed V and J ends, which lost 4 bases and 2 bases, there was a span of 8 bases. The CDR3 length is 13 residues. Here the CDR3 reads CASSSGEQETQYF. DNA of the CDR3: TGTGCCAGCAGTTCAGGAGAACAAGAGACCCAGTACTTC.

The chain uses TRBV7-9 and TRBJ1-5; D gene ambiguous. The germline V gene encodes CDR1 SEHNR and CDR2 FQNEAQ (reference sequence). V lost 1 base, J lost 4 bases, and 2 bases lay in between. CDR3 size: 12 residues. CDR3 bases: TGTGCCAGCAGCTTAGGAAATCAGCCCCAGCATTTT. This gives the protein CASSLGNQPQHF.

In its sample, this clonotype was seen once. The J gene is TRBJ1-5, the V gene TRBV6-1, with D uncertain. V was cut by 2 bases and J by 3 bases, with 11 bases left in between. The CDR3 runs 15 residues. Germline V gives CDR1 MNHNS, CDR2 SASEGT. The CDR3, as DNA: TGTGCCAGCAGTGAACCAGGCGAAGTCAATCAGCCCCAGCATTTT. This codes for CASSEPGEVNQPQHF.

The chain uses TRBV6-2 or TRBV6-3 and TRBJ2-7, with D perhaps matching TRBD1 (5 bases). Deletions cut 5 bases from V and 3 bases from J, with 8 bases between. Germline CDR1 is MNHEY and CDR2 is SVGEGT. The CDR3 covers 12 residues. CDR3 protein: CASSPTVYEQYF. CDR3 coding DNA: TGTGCCAGCAGTCCGACAGTCTACGAGCAGTACTTC.

The chain uses TRBV6-1 and TRBJ2-5; 9 bases line up with TRBD1. Germline loops: CDR1 MNHNS, CDR2 SASEGT. The CDR3 totals 14 residues. The V and J ends lost 9 bases and 7 bases, in that order; junction bases with no gene match: 12. Here the CDR3 DNA reads TGTGCCAGTAGAGGGACAGGGTCGATCGGGACCCAGTACTTC. Amino acids: CASRGTGSIGTQYF.

The J gene is TRBJ2-5, the V gene TRBV28; a possible D gene is TRBD2 (6 bases). Germline-derived CDR1 and CDR2 are MDHEN and SYDVKM. The V gene lost 2 bases and the J gene lost 2 bases, with 15 bases spanning the gap. The CDR3 loop spans 16 amino acids. The CDR3 sequence: CASSLKNRGRQETQYF. The CDR3 DNA is TGTGCCAGCAGTTTAAAAAATCGGGGGAGGCAAGAGACCCAGTACTTC.

The chain carries TRBV6-2 or TRBV6-3 and TRBJ2-7; TRBD2 might be the D (6 bases). CDR3 length: 14 residues. CDR1 is MNHEY, CDR2 SVGEGT, per germline. V gave up 7 bases and J gave up 3 bases, with 16 bases separating them. The DNA of the CDR3 is TGTGCCAGCACCTCACGCAGGAGGGACTACGAGCAGTACTTC. Amino acids: CASTSRRRDYEQYF.

This clonotype was found a few times. The chain uses TRBV11-2 and TRBJ2-7; D not resolved. Trimming removed 5 bases from V and 5 bases from J, with 37 bases in between. Germline V gene sequence: CDR1 SGHAT, CDR2 FQNNGV. The CDR3 contains 21 residues. The CDR3: CASSLSPIFTQSYPEYNEQYF. CDR3 bases: TGTGCCAGCAGCCTTAGCCCGATTTTCACCCAGTCTTACCCGGAATATAACGAGCAGTACTTC.

This clonotype has a handful of counts. The chain recombines TRBV10-3 with TRBJ2-3; the D gene is possibly TRBD1 (6 bases). Germline CDR1 and CDR2: ENHRY and SYGVKD. V lost 2 bases, J lost 2 bases, and 11 bases lay in between. The CDR3 contains 15 residues. CDR3 amino acids: CAISEPTGPTDTQYF. For the CDR3, the DNA is TGTGCCATCAGTGAGCCGACAGGTCCCACAGATACGCAGTATTTT.

The chain links TRBV7-9 to TRBJ1-4; a possible D gene is TRBD1 (5 bases). Between the trimmed V and J ends, which lost 7 bases and 8 bases, there was a span of 14 bases. Germline values: CDR1 SEHNR, CDR2 FQNEAQ (reference sequence). This CDR3 is built from 13 residues. The CDR3 reads CASTFAGGEKLFF. The CDR3, as DNA: TGTGCCAGCACTTTCGCCGGGGGGGAAAAACTGTTTTTT.

This chain joins TRBV3-1 and TRBJ2-2, with D tentatively TRBD1 (6 bases). Germline V gene data show CDR1 as LGHDT and CDR2 as YNNKEL (reference sequence). CDR3 length: 18 amino acids. V was trimmed by 1 base and J by 2 bases, leaving 17 bases between them. The chain's CDR3 is CASSQGLQGRSNTGELFF. The DNA for the CDR3 is TGTGCCAGCAGCCAAGGTTTACAGGGAAGGAGTAACACCGGGGAGCTGTTTTTT.

In this sample, this clonotype turned up a few times. The chain joins TRBV6-2 or TRBV6-3 to TRBJ2-1; 7 bases agree with TRBD2. The ends lost 5 bases at V and 12 bases at J; junction bases unmatched: 16. The CDR3 loop spans 15 amino acids. CDR1 is MNHEY and CDR2 is SVGEGT in the germline V gene. The CDR3 is CASSPRTSGASRQFF. The DNA of the CDR3 is TGTGCCAGCAGTCCCCGGACGAGCGGGGCTTCAAGGCAGTTCTTC.